Below, 11 T cell receptor beta chains from the same sample are listed, as sequenced in a study of radiation and T cells in renal cell carcinoma. Time point in this sample: baseline pretreatment blood. The treatment denotes: 15 Gy SBRT to primary tumor, nephrectomy 4 weeks later. Measured with immunoSEQ multiplex PCR; TCRdb has only the in-frame clones, and not every one. The table includes 70,000 to 95,000 clones, approximately 83% detected once. This sample comprised blood, obtained from a patient whose treatment included radiotherapy and nephrectomy. The receptor set was obtained from a man between 60 and 75 years old with renal cell carcinoma.

This sequence joins TRBV7-9 and TRBJ2-5; D call uncertain. This CDR3 is 15 amino acids long. The germline gives CDR1 SEHNR, CDR2 FQNEAQ (reference sequence). V was pared by 4 bases and J by 1 base, with 13 bases between. The CDR3 protein is CASSSGRSTQETQYF. In DNA, the CDR3 is TGTGCCAGCAGCTCCGGACGGTCGACCCAAGAGACCCAGTACTTC.

This chain links TRBV28 with TRBJ2-1; a possible D gene is TRBD2 (5 bases). With 2 bases removed from V and 11 bases from J, the gap between germline ends came to 10 bases. The V gene's germline CDR1 is MDHEN and CDR2 SYDVKM. The CDR3 is 12 amino acids. CDR3 amino acids: CASSLPSGKQFF. The DNA of the CDR3 is TGTGCCAGCAGTTTACCGAGCGGTAAGCAGTTCTTC. Full variable domain (rest looked up from reference TRBV28 and TRBJ2-1): DVKVTQSSRYLVKRTGEKVFLECVQDMDHENMFWYRQDPGLGLRLIYFSYDVKMKEKGDIPEGYSVSREKKERFSLILESASTNQTSMYLCASSLPSGKQFFGPGTRLTVL.

This chain connects TRBV15 to TRBJ2-2; 8 nucleotides align to TRBD1. Germline CDR1 reads LNHNV; CDR2 reads YYDKDF (reference sequence). Trimming cost V 8 bases and J 4 bases; bases outside gene matches: 9. This CDR3 contains 15 residues. DNA of the CDR3: TGTGCCACCCAAAGATCAGGGGGCGGCACCGGGGAGCTGTTTTTT. This codes for CATQRSGGGTGELFF.

This clone was observed once. V gene TRBV7-9 combines with J gene TRBJ2-2; D may match TRBD1 or TRBD2 (5 bases each). CDR3 length equals 18 residues. The germline gives CDR1 SEHNR, CDR2 FQNEAQ (reference sequence). Trimming shortened V by 6 bases and J by 6 bases, and 26 bases separated the two germline ends. The DNA for the CDR3 is TGTGCCAGCAGTATCCTATACCAGGGAGTACGGATCTCCGGGGAGCTGTTTTTT. Amino acid sequence: CASSILYQGVRISGELFF.

The rearrangement uses TRBV4-3 and TRBJ1-2, with no clear D. Trimming pared 0 bases from V and 4 bases from J, leaving 15 bases between. Germline values: CDR1 LGHNA, CDR2 YSLEER. The CDR3 sequence is 16 residues long. CDR3 nucleotides: TGCGCCAGCAGCCAAGATGCAGACTTCTCGCGCTATGGCTACACCTTC. It specifies CASSQDADFSRYGYTF.

This sequence joins TRBV7-9 and TRBJ1-2; D uncertain. CDR1 is SEHNR and CDR2 is FQNEAQ in the germline V gene (reference sequence). Trimming cost V 1 base and J 7 bases, with 10 bases left between them. The CDR3 spans 13 residues. The CDR3 DNA follows: TGTGCCAGCAGCTTAGAATATAAGGGTGGCTACACCTTC. It is translated as CASSLEYKGGYTF.

V usage is TRBV7-5 and J usage is TRBJ2-1; the table names TRBD2, a call not compared with the DNA. TRBV7-5 is marked as a pseudogene. The CDR3 extends over 16 amino acids. The CDR3 nucleotides read TGTGTCAGAAGAACACCCACTAGCGGGAGGGCGAATGAGCAGTTCTTC. It is translated as CVRRTPTSGRANEQFF.

V and J are TRBV7-8 and TRBJ2-7; D is perhaps TRBD2 (6 bases). Germline V lookup: CDR1 SGHVS, CDR2 FQNEAQ. Trimming shortened V by 5 bases and J by 2 bases, and 16 bases separated the two germline ends. The CDR3 has 15 residues. The CDR3 region is CASSPGTAKPYEQYF. The DNA for the CDR3 is TGTGCCAGCAGCCCCGGGACTGCCAAACCCTACGAGCAGTACTTC.

The chain is built from TRBV9 and TRBJ2-1; D not certain. The germline V gene has CDR1 SGDLS and CDR2 YYNGEE. The CDR3 runs 13 residues. Trimming took off 4 bases at V and 2 bases at J, with 7 bases between the two ends. Written as DNA, the CDR3 is TGTGCCAGCAGCCCAGACCCCTACAATGAGCAGTTCTTC. Translated, it gives CASSPDPYNEQFF.

This chain links TRBV6-1 with TRBJ1-4, with D hard to call. The CDR3 runs 14 residues. Trimming removed 10 bases from V and 5 bases from J, with 17 bases in between. The germline V gene encodes CDR1 MNHNS and CDR2 SASEGT. The CDR3 is CATTTTIRNEKLFF. The CDR3 coding sequence is TGTGCCACTACAACTACCATTCGCAATGAAAAACTGTTTTTT.

This clone was seen only once. The chain links TRBV27 to TRBJ2-7; D not resolved. The V gene's germline CDR1 is MNHEY and CDR2 SMNVEV (reference sequence). This CDR3 contains 14 residues. V gave up 6 bases and J gave up 2 bases, with 14 bases separating them. The CDR3 loop is CASRPDGVPYEQYF. DNA for the CDR3: TGTGCCAGCAGGCCAGACGGAGTACCCTACGAGCAGTACTTC.